The 23 T cell receptor beta chains below were found in one sample sequenced in a study of T cells in Graves' hyperthyroidism and ophthalmopathy. TCR beta CDR3 regions were amplified from RNA transcripts. First-round RT-PCR targeting the TCR CDR3 was performed with the HTBI primer set. TCRdb reanalysed the multiplex PCR reads using MiXCR and keeps one entry per CDR3 protein. The data contain under 300,000 distinct CDR3 sequences, approximately 23% of them seen just once; the ten biggest clones take up under 65%. The sequenced sample was blood. The receptors were sampled from a man in his thirties or forties with Graves' ophthalmopathy.

The gene calls are TRBV6-1 and TRBJ2-1; D gene uncertain. This CDR3 is 15 amino acids long. Germline CDR1 and CDR2: MNHNS and SASEGT. V gave up 5 bases and J gave up 8 bases, with 19 bases separating them. In DNA form, the CDR3 reads TGTGCCAGCAGTTCACCGCGGAGCGATAGGGATGAGCAGTTCTTC. Its protein product is CASSSPRSDRDEQFF.

This clonotype has more than one count but fewer than ten. The chain combines TRBV10-3 with TRBJ1-1, with D possibly TRBD1 on 6 matching bases. Germline CDR1 reads ENHRY; CDR2 reads SYGVKD. V lost 3 bases, J lost 4 bases, and 12 bases lay in between. The CDR3 is made up of 14 amino acids. The CDR3 DNA sequence: TGTGCCATCAGTGACCTACAGGGTAGCACTGAAGCTTTCTTT. Its protein product is CAISDLQGSTEAFF.

This clonotype was seen a few times. V and J are TRBV5-1 and TRBJ1-5; no reliable D call. Germline CDR1 is SGHRS and CDR2 is YFSETQ. V was shortened by 1 base and J by 0 bases, with 11 bases between the two germline ends. The CDR3 extends over 16 amino acids. This CDR3 is CASSLSAADSNQPQHF. The CDR3, as DNA: TGCGCCAGCAGCTTGAGTGCAGCAGATAGCAATCAGCCCCAGCATTTT.

The chain employs TRBV6-5 and TRBJ2-6; the D is unclear. V lost 0 bases, J lost 0 bases, and 3 bases lay in between. Germline loops: CDR1 MNHEY, CDR2 SVGAGI. This CDR3 is built from 15 residues. CDR3 DNA sequence: TGTGCCAGCAGTTACTCCTTCTCTGGGGCCAACGTCCTGACTTTC. Its translation: CASSYSFSGANVLTF.

This clonotype was seen a few times. V gene TRBV9 combines with J gene TRBJ2-1; the D gene is possibly TRBD1 (6 bases). Per germline, CDR1 SGDLS and CDR2 YYNGEE. V was shortened by 1 base and J by 0 bases, with 11 bases between the two germline ends. This CDR3 has 16 amino acids. CDR3 protein: CASSVIGTPSYNEQFF. Written as DNA, the CDR3 is TGTGCCAGCAGCGTAATCGGGACACCCTCCTACAATGAGCAGTTCTTC.

As regards this clonotype: A much larger clonotype is one base distant, so this may be a read error. The CDR3 protein is CSAGTAALNEQSF. In DNA, the CDR3 is TGCAGTGCCGGGACAGCGGCCCTCAATGAGCAGTCCTTC. The chain is built from TRBV20-1 and TRBJ2-1, with 7 bases that match TRBD1. The V gene's germline CDR1 is DFQATT and CDR2 SNEGSKA (reference sequence). The CDR3 is 13 residues long.

This clonotype was detected ten times or more. The CDR3 spells CASSQDGKTQYF. The CDR3 DNA reads as TGTGCCAGCAGCCAAGATGGGAAGACCCAGTACTTC. The chain employs TRBV3-1 and TRBJ2-5; unclear D gene. V was cut by 0 bases and J by 6 bases, with 5 bases left in between. Germline V gene data show CDR1 as LGHDT and CDR2 as YNNKEL (reference sequence). The CDR3 totals 12 residues.

The chain couples TRBV2 to TRBJ2-7; TRBD1 matches at 9 bases. The CDR3 length is 15 residues. Per the germline V gene, CDR1 is SNHLY and CDR2 is FYNNEI. V was pared by 3 bases and J by 5 bases, with 8 bases of the junction left unmatched. CDR3 region: CASSDGGQGTHEQYF. CDR3 DNA sequence: TGTGCCAGCAGTGATGGAGGACAGGGGACCCACGAGCAGTACTTC. The entire variable domain, with the rest obtained from reference TRBV2 and TRBJ2-7, is as follows: EPEVTQTPSHQVTQMGQEVILRCVPISNHLYFYWYRQILGQKVEFLVSFYNNEISEKSEIFDDQFSVERPDGSNFTLKIRSTKLEDSAMYFCASSDGGQGTHEQYFGPGTRLTVT.

The chain employs TRBV19 and TRBJ1-5; 9 bases map to TRBD1. CDR3 length: 16 amino acids. J lost 5 bases, V lost 6 bases, and 11 bases had no gene match. Per the germline V gene, CDR1 is LNHDA and CDR2 is SQIVND (reference sequence). CDR3 residues: CASSIRTGVNDQPQHF. The DNA for the CDR3 is TGTGCCAGTAGCATCCGGACAGGGGTTAATGATCAGCCCCAGCATTTT.

There are many counts of this clonotype. V is TRBV30 and J is TRBJ2-5, with D perhaps TRBD2 (5 bases). This CDR3 has 12 amino acids. Germline loops: CDR1 GTSNPN, CDR2 SVGIG (reference sequence). V dropped 4 bases and J dropped 0 bases, with 6 bases sitting between them. The CDR3, as DNA: TGTGCCTGGAAGAGGGACCAAGAGACCCAGTACTTC. It translates to CAWKRDQETQYF.

This clonotype appeared a few times. DNA of the CDR3: TGTGCCAGCTCGCCGGACAGAGTCTATGGCTACACCTTC. Amino acid sequence: CASSPDRVYGYTF. V is TRBV18 and J is TRBJ1-2; possibly TRBD1 for D (6 bases). V was cut by 6 bases and J by 4 bases, with 12 bases left in between. The CDR3 length is 13 residues. Germline lookup yields CDR1 KGHSH and CDR2 LQKENI.

The chain employs TRBV25-1 and TRBJ1-1; TRBD1 agrees at 10 bases. Looked up from germline, CDR1 is MGHDK and CDR2 is SYGVNS. The CDR3 contains 14 residues. Trimming at V came to 5 bases and at J to 4 bases, leaving 4 bases not matched to a gene. CDR3 sequence: CASSTTGGFTEAFF. The CDR3 bases are TGTGCCAGCAGTACGACAGGGGGCTTCACTGAAGCTTTCTTT.

The chain links TRBV9 to TRBJ2-7, with TRBD2 matching 7 bases. This CDR3 has 16 amino acids. V lost 4 bases, J lost 0 bases, and 10 bases stayed unmatched. The germline V gene encodes CDR1 SGDLS and CDR2 YYNGEE. The CDR3 sequence is CASSLSAGTNSYEQYF. Here the CDR3 DNA reads TGTGCCAGCAGCCTCTCGGCCGGGACTAACTCCTACGAGCAGTACTTC.

The chain employs TRBV11-2 and TRBJ1-3, with D tentatively TRBD1 (6 bases). The germline V gene encodes CDR1 SGHAT and CDR2 FQNNGV. The CDR3 has 15 amino acids. V was shortened by 1 base and J by 2 bases, with 9 bases between the two germline ends. As DNA, the CDR3 is TGTGCCAGCAGCTTAGCACCAGGGGCTGGAAACACCATATATTTT. Its protein is CASSLAPGAGNTIYF.

This clonotype was observed at least ten times. The V gene is TRBV11-2, the J gene TRBJ2-7, with TRBD2 identical over 15 bases. The CDR3 contains 16 residues. V dropped 0 bases and J dropped 3; count of bases not matched to a gene: 0. Looked up from germline, CDR1 is SGHAT and CDR2 is FQNNGV. CDR3 coding DNA: TGTGCCAGCAGCTTAGAGGGACTAGCGGGAGGCTACGAGCAGTACTTC. It specifies CASSLEGLAGGYEQYF.

The chain joins TRBV20-1 to TRBJ1-1, with D hard to call. Germline V gene lookup returns CDR1 DFQATT and CDR2 SNEGSKA (reference sequence). CDR3 length: 15 residues. Trimming removed 0 bases at V and 3 bases at J, with 14 bases between. The CDR3 region has the DNA TGCAGTGCTAGAGAAGGAGGTTCGCAGTACACTGAAGCTTTCTTT. Translation: CSAREGGSQYTEAFF.

This clonotype was found a few times. The V call is TRBV6-5, the J call TRBJ2-2; D could derive from TRBD1 or TRBD2 (5 bases each). In germline, CDR1 is MNHEY, CDR2 SVGAGI. Trimming left V 3 bases short and J 2 bases short, with 19 bases between. This CDR3 is 18 amino acids long. The CDR3 reads CASSYRTDSWTNTGELFF. DNA for the CDR3: TGTGCCAGCAGTTATCGCACAGACAGTTGGACTAACACCGGGGAGCTGTTTTTT.

This clonotype has only a few counts. The CDR3 loop is CASSPLLAGVHTGELFF. The CDR3 DNA reads TGTGCCAGCAGCCCACTACTAGCGGGAGTGCACACCGGGGAGCTGTTTTTT. The chain uses TRBV3-1 and TRBJ2-2; 11 nucleotides align to TRBD2. CDR3 length: 17 residues. The V and J ends lost 4 bases and 3 bases, in that order; junction bases with no gene match: 7. CDR1 and CDR2 from the germline V gene are LGHDT and YNNKEL (reference sequence).

This clonotype came up a few times. This rearrangement joins TRBV15 to TRBJ2-1; D remains unclear. There are 12 residues in the CDR3. V dropped 0 bases and J dropped 12 bases, with 9 bases sitting between them. Germline V gene data show CDR1 as LNHNV and CDR2 as YYDKDF (reference sequence). This CDR3 is CATSRDGLGQFF. The CDR3 nucleotides are TGTGCCACCAGCAGAGATGGGCTTGGGCAGTTCTTC. Variable domain in full (rest from reference TRBV15 and TRBJ2-1): DAMVIQNPRYQVTQFGKPVTLSCSQTLNHNVMYWYQQKSSQAPKLLFHYYDKDFNNEADTPDNFQSRRPNTSFCFLDIRSPGLGDTAMYLCATSRDGLGQFFGPGTRLTVL.

This clonotype was observed at least ten times. This chain uses TRBV28 with TRBJ2-5; 9 bases line up with TRBD2. The CDR3 loop spans 16 amino acids. CDR1 is MDHEN, CDR2 SYDVKM, per germline. J was trimmed by 5 bases and V by 2 bases; bases with no gene match: 9. CDR3 protein: CASSLGLAGTGETQYF. The CDR3, as DNA: TGTGCCAGCAGTTTAGGGCTAGCGGGAACGGGGGAGACCCAGTACTTC.

The V call is TRBV20-1, the J call TRBJ1-5; TRBD1 matches at 9 bases. The V gene's germline CDR1 is DFQATT and CDR2 SNEGSKA (reference sequence). This CDR3 has 14 amino acids. V lost 3 bases and J lost 3; bases outside the gene matches: 3. The CDR3 DNA follows: TGCAGTGCTAGGAGGACAGGGGTCAATCAGCCCCAGCATTTT. Encoded protein: CSARRTGVNQPQHF.

The J gene is TRBJ2-1, the V gene TRBV28, with a tentative D call TRBD1 (6 bases). The CDR3 sequence is 15 residues long. Germline CDR1 is MDHEN and CDR2 is SYDVKM. Trimming removed 7 bases from V and 4 bases from J, with 17 bases in between. CDR3 in DNA: TGTGCCAGCACCTCTGGACAGTCGGTTTACAATGAGCAGTTCTTC. Protein sequence: CASTSGQSVYNEQFF.

The chain is built from TRBV11-3 and TRBJ2-1, with 8 bases that match TRBD2. Unmatched junction bases numbered 7, after V lost 6 bases and J lost 6 bases. From germline, CDR1 is SGHNT and CDR2 YENEEA. There are 14 residues in the CDR3. The CDR3 loop is CASSQSGSTNEQFF. The CDR3 region has the DNA TGTGCCAGCAGTCAGAGCGGGAGTACCAATGAGCAGTTCTTC.